This T cell receptor (beta chain) was captured by sequencing in a study of T cell repertoires in cytomegalovirus infection. The wider study: It was recently identified HLA-C-restricted and well-studied HLA-B-restricted CMV epitopes that the study used.

As regards this clonotype: Its antigen is not identified.

Germline V gene data show CDR1 as SGHVS and CDR2 as FQNEAQ. Germline trimming cut 4 bases from V and 2 bases from J; bases unmatched to any gene: 15. This CDR3 has 18 residues. One entry per CDR3 protein results from TCRdb running MiXCR on the reads. The data hold about 340,000 distinct CDR3 sequences, with 29% observed a single time. The origin of this receptor is a human donor in good health (CMV status not recorded). Some clones in this sample may be carry-over from other donors' samples. The chain is built from TRBV7-8 and TRBJ2-5; TRBD2 matches 8 bases. The input for sequencing was cultured PBMCs, taken from culture after CMV antigen stimulation. The CDR3 DNA reads TGTGCCAGCAGCTCAAGCCGGGCAGCGGGGGTTAATCAAGAGACCCAGTACTTC. It is translated as CASSSSRAAGVNQETQYF.